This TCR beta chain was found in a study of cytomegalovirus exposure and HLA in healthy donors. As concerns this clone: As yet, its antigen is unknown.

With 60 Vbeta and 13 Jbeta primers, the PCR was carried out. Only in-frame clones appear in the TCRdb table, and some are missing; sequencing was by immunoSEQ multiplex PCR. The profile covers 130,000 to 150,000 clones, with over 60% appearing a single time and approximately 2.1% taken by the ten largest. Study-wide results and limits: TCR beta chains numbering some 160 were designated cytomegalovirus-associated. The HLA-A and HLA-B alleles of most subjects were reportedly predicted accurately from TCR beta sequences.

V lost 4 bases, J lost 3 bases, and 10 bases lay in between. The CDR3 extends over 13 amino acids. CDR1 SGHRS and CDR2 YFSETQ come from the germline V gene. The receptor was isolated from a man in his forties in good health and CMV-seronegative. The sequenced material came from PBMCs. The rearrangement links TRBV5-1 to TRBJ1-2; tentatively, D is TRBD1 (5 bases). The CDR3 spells CASSVSGDYGYTF. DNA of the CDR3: TGCGCCAGCAGCGTGTCGGGGGACTATGGCTACACCTTC.